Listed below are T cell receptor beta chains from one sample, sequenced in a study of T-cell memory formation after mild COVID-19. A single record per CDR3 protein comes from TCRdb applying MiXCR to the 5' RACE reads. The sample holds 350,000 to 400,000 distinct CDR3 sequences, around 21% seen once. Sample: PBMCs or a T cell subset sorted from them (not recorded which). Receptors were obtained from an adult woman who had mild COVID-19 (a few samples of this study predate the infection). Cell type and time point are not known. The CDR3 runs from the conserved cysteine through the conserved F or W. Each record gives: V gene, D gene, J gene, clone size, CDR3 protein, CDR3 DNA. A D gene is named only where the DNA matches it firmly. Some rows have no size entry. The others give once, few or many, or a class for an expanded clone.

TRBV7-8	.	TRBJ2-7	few	CASSLGLWSYEQYF	TGTGCCAGCAGCTTAGGCCTCTGGAGTTACGAGCAGTACTTC
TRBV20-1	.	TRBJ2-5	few	CSARDRLGGETQYF	TGCAGTGCTAGAGATCGCCTAGGGGGGGAGACCCAGTACTTC
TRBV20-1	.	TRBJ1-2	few	CSARDLRSYGYTF	TGCAGTGCTAGAGATCTGAGGTCCTATGGCTACACCTTC
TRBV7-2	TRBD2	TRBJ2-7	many	CASSLGLAGSSYEQYF	TGTGCCAGCAGCTTGGGTCTAGCGGGATCCTCCTACGAGCAGTACTTC
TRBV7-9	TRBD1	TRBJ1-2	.	CASSIGTGRTFF	TGTGCCAGCAGCATCGGGACAGGCCGTACCTTCTTC
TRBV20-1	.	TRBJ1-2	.	CSAPLRESTPRYGYTF	TGCAGTGCTCCCCTCAGGGAGTCCACCCCGAGGTATGGCTACACCTTC
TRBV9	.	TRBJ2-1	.	CASSPTGAQNNEQFF	TGTGCCAGCAGCCCAACCGGGGCTCAAAACAATGAGCAGTTCTTC
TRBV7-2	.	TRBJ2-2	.	CASSPPGTWDTGELFF	TGTGCCAGCAGCCCTCCCGGGACATGGGACACCGGGGAGCTGTTTTTT
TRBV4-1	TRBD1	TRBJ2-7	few	CASSQFRDRSYEQYF	TGCGCCAGCAGCCAATTCCGGGACAGGTCCTACGAGCAGTACTTC
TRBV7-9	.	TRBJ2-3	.	CASSFKGRTTDTQYF	TGTGCCAGCAGCTTTAAGGGGCGGACCACAGATACGCAGTATTTT
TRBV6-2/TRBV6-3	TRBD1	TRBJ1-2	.	CASKDRAYGYTF	TGTGCCAGCAAGGACAGGGCCTATGGCTACACCTTC
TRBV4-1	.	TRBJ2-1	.	CASSLTEGGNEQFF	TGCGCCAGCAGCCTGACAGAGGGGGGCAATGAGCAGTTCTTC
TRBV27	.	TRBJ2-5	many	CASSVYTRGETQYF	TGTGCCAGCAGTGTCTACACTAGGGGGGAGACCCAGTACTTC
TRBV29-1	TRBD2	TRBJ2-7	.	CSVLAGGPYEQYF	TGCAGCGTACTAGCGGGAGGGCCCTACGAGCAGTACTTC
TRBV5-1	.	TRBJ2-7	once	CASSPSRYEQYF	TGCGCCAGCAGCCCCTCTAGGTACGAGCAGTACTTC
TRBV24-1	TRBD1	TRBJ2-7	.	CATSAGQGDVEQYF	TGTGCCACCAGTGCGGGACAGGGAGACGTCGAGCAGTACTTC
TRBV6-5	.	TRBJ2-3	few	CASSYLGGKGVDTQYF	TGTGCCAGCAGTTACTTGGGCGGGAAAGGGGTAGATACGCAGTATTTT
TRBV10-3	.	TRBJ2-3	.	CAISEPNRDTQYF	TGTGCCATCAGTGAGCCGAACAGAGATACGCAGTATTTT
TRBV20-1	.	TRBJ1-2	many	CSASLQGNGYTF	TGCAGTGCTAGTTTACAGGGTAATGGCTACACCTTC
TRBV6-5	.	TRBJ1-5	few	CASSYVGHKIFNSNQPQHF	TGTGCCAGCAGTTACGTGGGACACAAGATATTTAATAGCAATCAGCCCCAGCATTTT
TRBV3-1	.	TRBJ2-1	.	CASSLGHSSYNEQFF	TGTGCCAGCAGCCTTGGACACAGCTCCTACAATGAGCAGTTCTTC
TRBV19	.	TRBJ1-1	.	CASSMAVGNTEAFF	TGTGCCAGTAGTATGGCGGTCGGGAACACTGAAGCTTTCTTT
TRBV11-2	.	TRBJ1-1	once	CASSLDASRAFF	TGTGCCAGCAGCTTAGACGCCAGTAGGGCTTTCTTT
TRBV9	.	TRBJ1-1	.	CASSVGQENTEAFF	TGTGCCAGCAGCGTAGGACAGGAGAACACTGAAGCTTTCTTT
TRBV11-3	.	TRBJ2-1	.	CASSSHEGKAYNEQFF	TGTGCCAGCAGCTCCCACGAGGGAAAGGCCTACAATGAGCAGTTCTTC
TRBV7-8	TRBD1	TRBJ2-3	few	CASSSDRNTQYF	TGTGCCAGCAGCTCGGACAGGAATACGCAGTATTTT
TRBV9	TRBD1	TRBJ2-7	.	CASSVRQGANEQYF	TGTGCCAGCAGCGTAAGACAGGGGGCTAACGAGCAGTACTTC
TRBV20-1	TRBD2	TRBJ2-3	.	CSGASGSGFTDTQYF	TGCAGTGGGGCTAGCGGGAGTGGGTTCACAGATACGCAGTATTTT
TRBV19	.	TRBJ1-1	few	CATSRGDTEAFF	TGTGCCACCTCTAGGGGGGACACTGAAGCTTTCTTT
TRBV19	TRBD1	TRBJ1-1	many	CASSIQGAFEAFF	TGTGCCAGTAGTATACAGGGGGCCTTCGAAGCTTTCTTT
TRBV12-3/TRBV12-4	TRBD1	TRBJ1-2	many	CASSPGQGYGYTF	TGTGCCAGCAGCCCGGGACAGGGGTATGGCTACACCTTC
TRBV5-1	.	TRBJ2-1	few	CASSLGALDNEQFF	TGCGCCAGCAGCTTAGGGGCACTTGACAATGAGCAGTTCTTC
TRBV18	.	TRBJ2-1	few	CASFTGVEQFF	TGTGCCAGCTTCACCGGGGTGGAGCAGTTCTTC
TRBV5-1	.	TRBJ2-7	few	CASSLSPGDSYEQYF	TGCGCCAGCAGCTTGTCCCCAGGGGATTCCTACGAGCAGTACTTC
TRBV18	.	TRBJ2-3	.	CASSPIEESTDTQYF	TGTGCCAGCTCACCGATAGAGGAGAGCACAGATACGCAGTATTTT
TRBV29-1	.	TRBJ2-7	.	CSALGDTSYEQYF	TGCAGCGCCCTGGGGGACACAAGCTACGAGCAGTACTTC
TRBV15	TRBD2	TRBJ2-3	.	CATSRDGRLTDTQYF	TGTGCCACCAGCAGAGACGGGAGGCTCACAGATACGCAGTATTTT
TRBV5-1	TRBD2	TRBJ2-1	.	CASRTSSENEQFF	TGCGCCAGCAGGACTAGCTCGGAGAATGAGCAGTTCTTC
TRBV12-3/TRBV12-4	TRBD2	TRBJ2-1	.	CASSPLAGSPSANEQFF	TGTGCCAGCAGCCCGCTAGCGGGAAGCCCTTCCGCCAATGAGCAGTTCTTC
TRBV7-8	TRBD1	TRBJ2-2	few	CASSDTGVAGELFF	TGTGCCAGCAGCGACACAGGGGTCGCCGGGGAGCTGTTTTTT
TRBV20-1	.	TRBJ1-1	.	CSARDPDRTNTEAFF	TGCAGTGCTAGAGACCCGGACAGAACGAACACTGAAGCTTTCTTT
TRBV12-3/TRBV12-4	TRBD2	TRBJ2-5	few	CASSLIWEGETQYF	TGTGCCAGCAGTTTAATTTGGGAGGGAGAGACCCAGTACTTC
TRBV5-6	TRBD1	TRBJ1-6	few	CASSWDSDSPLHF	TGTGCCAGCAGCTGGGACAGCGATTCACCCCTCCACTTT
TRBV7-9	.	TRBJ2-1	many	CASSQGLYNEQFF	TGTGCCAGCAGCCAGGGACTCTACAATGAGCAGTTCTTC
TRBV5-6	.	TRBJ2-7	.	CASSPNRVHEQYF	TGTGCCAGCAGCCCCAACAGGGTCCACGAGCAGTACTTC